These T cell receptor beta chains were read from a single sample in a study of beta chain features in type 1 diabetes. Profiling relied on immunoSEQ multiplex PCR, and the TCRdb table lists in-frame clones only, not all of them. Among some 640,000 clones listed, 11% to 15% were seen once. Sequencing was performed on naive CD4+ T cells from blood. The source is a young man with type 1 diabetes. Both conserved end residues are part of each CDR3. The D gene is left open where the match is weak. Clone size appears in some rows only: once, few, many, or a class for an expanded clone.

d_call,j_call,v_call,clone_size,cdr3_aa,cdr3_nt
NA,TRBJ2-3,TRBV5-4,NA,CASSVDGRTQYF,TGTGCCAGCAGCGTCGACGGGCGCACGCAGTATTTT
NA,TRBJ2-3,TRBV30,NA,CAWSRGGVVDTQYF,TGTGCCTGGAGTAGAGGGGGAGTGGTAGATACGCAGTATTTT
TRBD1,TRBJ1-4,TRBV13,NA,CASRATQGAMEKLFF,TGTGCCAGCAGGGCCACCCAGGGGGCAATGGAAAAACTGTTTTTT
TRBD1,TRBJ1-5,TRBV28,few,CASSPGTGFQPQHF,TGTGCCAGCAGTCCCGGGACAGGGTTTCAGCCCCAGCATTTT
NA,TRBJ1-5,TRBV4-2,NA,CASSQDSWGNQPQHF,TGTGCCAGCAGCCAAGATTCGTGGGGCAATCAGCCCCAGCATTTT
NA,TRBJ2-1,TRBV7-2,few,CASSLALASWGNEQFF,TGTGCCAGCAGCTTAGCGCTGGCCTCTTGGGGCAATGAGCAGTTCTTC
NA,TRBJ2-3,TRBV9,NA,CASSSRTGTDTQYF,TGTGCCAGCAGCTCTCGGACAGGCACAGATACGCAGTATTTT
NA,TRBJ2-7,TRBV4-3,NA,CASSKSPEDEQYF,TGCGCCAGCTCAAAGTCCCCCGAGGACGAGCAGTACTTC
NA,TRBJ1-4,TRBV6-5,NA,CASSYSMRVNNEKLFF,TGTGCCAGCAGTTACTCGATGCGCGTGAACAATGAAAAACTGTTTTTT
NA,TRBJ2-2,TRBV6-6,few,CASSYYWDTMDGELFF,TGTGCCAGCAGTTACTACTGGGACACCATGGACGGGGAGCTGTTTTTT
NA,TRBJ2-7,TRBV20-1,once,CSAFTRDEQYF,TGCAGTGCTTTTACTCGGGACGAGCAGTACTTC
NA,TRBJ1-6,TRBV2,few,CASTVGQLVNSPLHF,TGTGCCAGCACAGTTGGGCAGCTCGTAAATTCACCCCTCCACTTT
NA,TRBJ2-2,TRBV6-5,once,CASTRTATNTGELFF,TGTGCCAGCACCCGGACCGCAACCAACACCGGGGAGCTGTTTTTT
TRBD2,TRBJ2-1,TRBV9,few,CASSATRTSRYNEQFF,TGTGCCAGCAGCGCAACCCGGACTAGCAGGTACAATGAGCAGTTCTTC
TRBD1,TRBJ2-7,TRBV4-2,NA,CASSQRTGVYEQYF,TGTGCCAGCAGCCAGCGGACAGGGGTCTACGAGCAGTACTTC
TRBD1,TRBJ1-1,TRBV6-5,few,CASRRTGSTEAFF,TGTGCCAGCAGAAGGACAGGGAGCACTGAAGCTTTCTTT
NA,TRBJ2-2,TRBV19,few,CASTVPGGENTGELFF,TGTGCCAGTACCGTTCCGGGCGGAGAGAACACCGGGGAGCTGTTTTTT
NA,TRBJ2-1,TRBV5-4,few,CASSLQGSYNEQFF,TGTGCCAGCAGCTTACAGGGCTCTTACAATGAGCAGTTCTTC
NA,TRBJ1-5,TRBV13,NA,CASSAKFQPQHF,TGTGCCAGCAGCGCCAAATTTCAGCCCCAGCATTTT
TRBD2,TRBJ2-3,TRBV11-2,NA,CASSRRTSGASTDTQYF,TGTGCCAGCAGCCGACGGACTAGCGGAGCTAGCACAGATACGCAGTATTTT
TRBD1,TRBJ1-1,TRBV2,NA,CASNPDRGTEAFF,TGTGCCAGTAACCCGGACAGGGGGACTGAAGCTTTCTTT
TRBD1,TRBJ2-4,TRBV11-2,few,CASSSLGGQGRVIQYF,TGTGCCAGCAGCTCCCTAGGAGGACAGGGACGAGTCATTCAGTACTTC
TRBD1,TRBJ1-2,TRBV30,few,CAWSGQGAGSYTF,TGTGCCTGGAGCGGACAGGGGGCAGGAAGCTACACCTTC
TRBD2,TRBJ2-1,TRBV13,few,CASSFRTSGGENEQFF,TGTGCCAGCAGCTTTCGGACTAGCGGGGGGGAAAATGAGCAGTTCTTC
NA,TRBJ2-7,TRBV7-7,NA,CASSLASLPSWEQYF,TGTGCTAGCAGCTTAGCTAGCCTCCCCTCCTGGGAGCAGTACTTC
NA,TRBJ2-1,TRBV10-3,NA,CAIGARDSVYNEQFF,TGTGCCATCGGAGCGCGGGACAGCGTATACAATGAGCAGTTCTTC
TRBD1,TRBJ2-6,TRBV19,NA,CASSPGQELSGANVLTF,TGTGCCAGTAGCCCGGGACAGGAGCTTTCTGGGGCCAACGTCCTGACTTTC
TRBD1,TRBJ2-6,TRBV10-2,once,CATSVDRGTGANVLTF,TGCGCCACCTCGGTGGACAGGGGAACTGGGGCCAACGTCCTGACTTTC
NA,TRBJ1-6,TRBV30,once,CAWGLGGDSPLHF,TGTGCCTGGGGGCTCGGGGGTGATTCACCCCTCCACTTT
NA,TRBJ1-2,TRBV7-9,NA,CASSSRIVGINYGYTF,TGTGCCAGCAGCTCTCGGATCGTGGGGATTAACTATGGCTACACCTTC
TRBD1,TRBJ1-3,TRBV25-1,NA,CASSPGGSGNTIYF,TGTGCCAGCAGTCCAGGGGGCTCTGGAAACACCATATATTTT
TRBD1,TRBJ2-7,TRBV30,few,CAWEGQAYEQYF,TGTGCCTGGGAGGGACAGGCGTACGAGCAGTACTTC
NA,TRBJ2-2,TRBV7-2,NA,CASSFGNTGELFF,TGTGCCAGCAGCTTTGGGAACACCGGGGAGCTGTTTTTT
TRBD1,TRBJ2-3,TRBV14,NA,CASSRQGAEDTQYF,TGTGCCAGCAGCCGACAGGGGGCCGAAGATACGCAGTATTTT
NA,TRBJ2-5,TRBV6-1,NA,CASSEAERGRETQYF,TGTGCCAGCAGTGAAGCGGAAAGGGGAAGGGAAACCCAGTACTTC
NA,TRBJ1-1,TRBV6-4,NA,CASSAQGSTEAFF,TGTGCCAGCAGTGCCCAGGGCAGCACTGAAGCCTTCTTT
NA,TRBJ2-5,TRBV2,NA,CASRRETQYF,TGTGCCAGCAGGAGGGAGACCCAGTACTTC
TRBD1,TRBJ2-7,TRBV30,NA,CAWKGRGIDEQYF,TGTGCCTGGAAGGGCAGGGGGATAGACGAGCAGTACTTC
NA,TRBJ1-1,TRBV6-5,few,CASRPGSGDTEAFF,TGTGCCAGCAGACCCGGTTCTGGGGACACTGAAGCTTTCTTT